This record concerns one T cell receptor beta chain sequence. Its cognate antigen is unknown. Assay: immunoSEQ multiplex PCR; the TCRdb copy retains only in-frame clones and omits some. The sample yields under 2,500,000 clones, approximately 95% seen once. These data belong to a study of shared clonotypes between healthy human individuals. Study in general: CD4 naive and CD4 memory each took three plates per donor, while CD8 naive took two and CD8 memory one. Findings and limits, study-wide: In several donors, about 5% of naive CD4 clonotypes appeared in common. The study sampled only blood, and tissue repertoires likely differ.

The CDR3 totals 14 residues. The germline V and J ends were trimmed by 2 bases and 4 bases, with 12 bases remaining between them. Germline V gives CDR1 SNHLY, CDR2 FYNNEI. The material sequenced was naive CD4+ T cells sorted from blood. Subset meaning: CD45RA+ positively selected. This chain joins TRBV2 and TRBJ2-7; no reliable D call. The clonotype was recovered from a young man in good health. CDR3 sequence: CASSESASSYEQYF. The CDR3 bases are TGTGCCAGCAGTGAATCGGCTAGTTCATACGAGCAGTACTTC.